This T cell receptor beta chain was recovered during a study of blood T cell repertoires in COVID-19. Study as a whole: Donors in the United States, Italy and Spain gave samples during acute or convalescent COVID-19. In each case, the material was cDNA or gDNA derived from T cells, B-cell-depleted T cells, or PBMCs.

Per the study methods: Quantification of nucleated cells was approximated via reference gene primer amplification. TCRdb keeps only in-frame clones here, not all; method: immunoSEQ multiplex PCR. That table furnishes V, J and clone size, whereas the DNA furnished D and trimming. The sample has about 190,000 clones, under 90% seen once. Trimming removed 4 bases from V and 5 bases from J; junction bases left unmatched: 14. The germline gives CDR1 LGHDT, CDR2 YNNKEL (reference sequence). The CDR3 loop spans 17 amino acids. The chain employs TRBV3-1 (or the pseudogene TRBV3-2) and TRBJ2-7; 10 bases map to TRBD1. The TCR originated in a man between 35 and 55 years old with acute or convalescent COVID-19. The sample comprised peripheral blood. CDR3 sequence (DNA): TGTGCCAGCAGCCGTTCACCCCCGGGACAGGGGAGGGACGAGCAGTACTTC. The encoded protein is CASSRSPPGQGRDEQYF.